The entry that follows covers one T cell receptor (beta chain) sequence. The V end was cut by 3 bases, the J end by 4 bases, with 10 bases between. CDR1 is SQVTM, CDR2 ANQGSEA, per germline. This CDR3 spans 13 amino acids. Sequencing used immunoSEQ multiplex PCR; TCRdb keeps in-frame clones, though not all of them. The sample lists roughly 1.4 million clones; around 98.5% were seen once. The data stem from a study of shared clonotypes between healthy human individuals. Sample: naive CD4+ T cells sorted from blood. Subset given: CD45RA+ positively selected. The clonotype was recovered from a man younger than 45 in good health. The chain joins TRBV29-1 to TRBJ1-3; D uncertain. The CDR3 sequence is CSVDTSAGNTIYF. CDR3 nucleotide sequence: TGCAGCGTTGACACCTCTGCGGGAAACACCATATATTTT.